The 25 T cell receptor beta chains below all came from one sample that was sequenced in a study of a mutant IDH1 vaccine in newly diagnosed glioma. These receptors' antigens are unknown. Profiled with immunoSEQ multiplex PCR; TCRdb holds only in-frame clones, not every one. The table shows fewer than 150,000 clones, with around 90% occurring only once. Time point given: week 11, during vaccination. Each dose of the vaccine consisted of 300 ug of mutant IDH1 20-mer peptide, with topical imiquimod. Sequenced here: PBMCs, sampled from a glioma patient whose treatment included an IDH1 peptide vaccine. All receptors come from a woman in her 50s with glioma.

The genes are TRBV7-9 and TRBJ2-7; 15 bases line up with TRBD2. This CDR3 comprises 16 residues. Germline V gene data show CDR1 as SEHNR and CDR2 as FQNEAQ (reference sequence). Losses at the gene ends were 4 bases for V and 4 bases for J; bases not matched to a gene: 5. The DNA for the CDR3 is TGTGCCAGCAGCTGGACTAGCGGGAGGGGAGGTTACGAGCAGTACTTC. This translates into CASSWTSGRGGYEQYF.

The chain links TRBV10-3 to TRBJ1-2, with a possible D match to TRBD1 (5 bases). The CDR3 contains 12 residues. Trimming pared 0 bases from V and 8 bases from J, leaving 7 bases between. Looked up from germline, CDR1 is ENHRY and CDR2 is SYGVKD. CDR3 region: CAISESGEGYTF. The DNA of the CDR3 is TGTGCCATCAGTGAGTCGGGGGAAGGCTACACCTTC.

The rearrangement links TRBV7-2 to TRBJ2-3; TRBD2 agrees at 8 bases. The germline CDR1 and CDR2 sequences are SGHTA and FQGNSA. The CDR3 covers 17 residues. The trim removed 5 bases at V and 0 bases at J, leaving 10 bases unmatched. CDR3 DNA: TGTGCCAGCAGCATGCGACTAGCGCGTGCTAGCACAGATACGCAGTATTTT. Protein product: CASSMRLARASTDTQYF.

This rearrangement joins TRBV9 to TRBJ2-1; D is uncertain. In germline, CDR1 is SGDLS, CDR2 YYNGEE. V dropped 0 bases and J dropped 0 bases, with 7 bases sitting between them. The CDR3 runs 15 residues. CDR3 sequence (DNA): TGTGCCAGCAGCGTAGCTGTCGGCTCCTACAATGAGCAGTTCTTC. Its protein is CASSVAVGSYNEQFF.

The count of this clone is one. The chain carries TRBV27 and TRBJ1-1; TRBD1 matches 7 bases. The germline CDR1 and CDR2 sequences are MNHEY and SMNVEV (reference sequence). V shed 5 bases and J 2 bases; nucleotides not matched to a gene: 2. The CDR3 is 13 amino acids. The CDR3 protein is CASSGTANTEAFF. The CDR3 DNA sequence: TGTGCCAGCAGTGGGACAGCTAACACTGAAGCTTTCTTT.

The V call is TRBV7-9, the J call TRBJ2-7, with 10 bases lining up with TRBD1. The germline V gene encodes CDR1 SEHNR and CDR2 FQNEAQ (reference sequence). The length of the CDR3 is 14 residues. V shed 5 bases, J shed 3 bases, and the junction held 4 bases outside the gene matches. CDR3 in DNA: TGTGCCAGCAGCCCGGGGGACAGGGGCTACGAGCAGTACTTC. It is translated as CASSPGDRGYEQYF.

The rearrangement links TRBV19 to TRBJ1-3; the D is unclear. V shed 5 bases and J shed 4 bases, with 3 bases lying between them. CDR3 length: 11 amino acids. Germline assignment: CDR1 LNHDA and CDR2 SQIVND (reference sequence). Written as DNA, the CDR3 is TGTGCCAGTAGTGGCGGAAACACCATATATTTT. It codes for CASSGGNTIYF.

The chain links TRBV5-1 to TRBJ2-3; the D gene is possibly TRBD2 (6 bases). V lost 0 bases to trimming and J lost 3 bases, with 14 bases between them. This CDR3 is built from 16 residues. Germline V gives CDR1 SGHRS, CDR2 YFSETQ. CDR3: CASSLEGDGGTDTQYF. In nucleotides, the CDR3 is TGCGCCAGCAGCTTGGAAGGGGACGGGGGAACAGATACGCAGTATTTT.

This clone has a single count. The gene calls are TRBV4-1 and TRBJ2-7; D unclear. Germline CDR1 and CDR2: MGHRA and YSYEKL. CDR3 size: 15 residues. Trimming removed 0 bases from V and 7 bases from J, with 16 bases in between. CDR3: CASSQEENRSYEQYF. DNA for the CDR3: TGCGCCAGCAGCCAAGAGGAGAACAGAAGCTATGAGCAGTACTTC.

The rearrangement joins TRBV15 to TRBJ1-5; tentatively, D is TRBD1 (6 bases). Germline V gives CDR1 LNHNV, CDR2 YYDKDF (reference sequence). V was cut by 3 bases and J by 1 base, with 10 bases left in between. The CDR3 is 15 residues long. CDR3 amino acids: CATSRQGKSNQPQHF. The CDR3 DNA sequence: TGTGCCACCAGCAGGCAGGGGAAGAGCAATCAGCCCCAGCATTTT.

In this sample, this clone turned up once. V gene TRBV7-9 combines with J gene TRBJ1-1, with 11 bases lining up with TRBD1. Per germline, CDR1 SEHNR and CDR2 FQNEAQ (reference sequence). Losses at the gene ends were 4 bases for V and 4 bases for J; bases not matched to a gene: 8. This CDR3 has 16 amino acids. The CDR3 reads CASSSWLGTGGTEAFF. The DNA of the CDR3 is TGTGCCAGCAGCTCCTGGTTGGGGACAGGGGGCACTGAAGCTTTCTTT.

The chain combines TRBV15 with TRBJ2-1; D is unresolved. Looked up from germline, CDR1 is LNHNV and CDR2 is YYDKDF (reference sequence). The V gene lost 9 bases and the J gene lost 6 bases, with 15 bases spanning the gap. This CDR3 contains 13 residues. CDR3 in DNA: TGTGCCACATCCCCGGGCTCGTTCAATGAGCAGTTCTTC. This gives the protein CATSPGSFNEQFF.

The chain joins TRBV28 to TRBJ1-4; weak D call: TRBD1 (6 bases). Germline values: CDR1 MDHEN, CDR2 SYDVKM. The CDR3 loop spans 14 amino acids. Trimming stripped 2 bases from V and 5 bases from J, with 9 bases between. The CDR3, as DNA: TGTGCCAGCAGTTTAGGACAGAAAAATGAAAAACTGTTTTTT. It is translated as CASSLGQKNEKLFF.

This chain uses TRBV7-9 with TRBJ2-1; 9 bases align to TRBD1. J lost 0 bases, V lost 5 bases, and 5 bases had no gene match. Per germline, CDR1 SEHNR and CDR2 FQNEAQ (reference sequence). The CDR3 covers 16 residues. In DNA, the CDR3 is TGTGCCAGCAGCATAGGACAGGGGAGCTCCTACAATGAGCAGTTCTTC. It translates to CASSIGQGSSYNEQFF.

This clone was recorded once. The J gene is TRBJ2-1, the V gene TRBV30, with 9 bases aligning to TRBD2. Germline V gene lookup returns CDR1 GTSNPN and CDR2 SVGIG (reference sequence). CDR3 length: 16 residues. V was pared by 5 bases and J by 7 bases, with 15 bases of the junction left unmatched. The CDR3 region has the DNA TGTGCCTGGGGAACAACTAGCGGGCGGACGGGGAATGAGCAGTTCTTC. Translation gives CAWGTTSGRTGNEQFF.

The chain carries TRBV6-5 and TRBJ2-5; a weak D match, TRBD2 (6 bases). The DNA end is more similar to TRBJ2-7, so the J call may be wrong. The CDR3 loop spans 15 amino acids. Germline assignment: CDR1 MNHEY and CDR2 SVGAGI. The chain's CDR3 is CASSYEGRSSYEQYF. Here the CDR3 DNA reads TGTGCCAGCAGTTACGAGGGGAGGAGCTCCTACGAGCAGTACTTC.

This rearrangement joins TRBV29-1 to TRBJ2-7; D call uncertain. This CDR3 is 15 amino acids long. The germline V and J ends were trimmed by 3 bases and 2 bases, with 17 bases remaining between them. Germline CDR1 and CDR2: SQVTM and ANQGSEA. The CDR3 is CSVDVGRSATYEQYF. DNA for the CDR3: TGCAGCGTTGATGTGGGCAGGTCAGCCACCTACGAGCAGTACTTC.

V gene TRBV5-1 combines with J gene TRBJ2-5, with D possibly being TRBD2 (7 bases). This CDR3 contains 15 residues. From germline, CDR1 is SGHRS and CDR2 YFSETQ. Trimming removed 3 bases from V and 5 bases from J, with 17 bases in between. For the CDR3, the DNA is TGCGCCAGCAGCTCCATCCCGGGGGGCTGGGAGACCCAGTACTTC. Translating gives CASSSIPGGWETQYF.

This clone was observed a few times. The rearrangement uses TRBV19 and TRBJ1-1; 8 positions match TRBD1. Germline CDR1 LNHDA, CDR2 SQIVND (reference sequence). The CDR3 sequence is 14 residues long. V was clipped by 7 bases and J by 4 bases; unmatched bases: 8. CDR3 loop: CASTQQGAITEAFF. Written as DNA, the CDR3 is TGTGCCAGTACCCAGCAGGGGGCGATCACTGAAGCTTTCTTT.

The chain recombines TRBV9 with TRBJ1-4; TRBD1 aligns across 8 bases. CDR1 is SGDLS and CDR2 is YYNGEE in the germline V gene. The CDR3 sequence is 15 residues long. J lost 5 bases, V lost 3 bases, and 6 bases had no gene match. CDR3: CASSEDRGLNEKLFF. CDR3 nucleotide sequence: TGTGCCAGCAGCGAAGACAGGGGTCTCAATGAAAAACTGTTTTTT.

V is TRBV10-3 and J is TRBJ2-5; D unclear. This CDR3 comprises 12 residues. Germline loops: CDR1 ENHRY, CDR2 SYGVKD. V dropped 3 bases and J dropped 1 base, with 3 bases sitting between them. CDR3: CAISDLQETQYF. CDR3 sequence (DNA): TGTGCCATCAGTGATCTCCAAGAGACCCAGTACTTC.

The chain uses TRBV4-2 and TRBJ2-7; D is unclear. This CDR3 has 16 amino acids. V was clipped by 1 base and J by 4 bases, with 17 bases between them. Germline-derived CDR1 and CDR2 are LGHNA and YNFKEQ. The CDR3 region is CASSQGGRPDSYEQYF. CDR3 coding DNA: TGTGCCAGCAGCCAAGGAGGAAGGCCTGATTCTTACGAGCAGTACTTC.

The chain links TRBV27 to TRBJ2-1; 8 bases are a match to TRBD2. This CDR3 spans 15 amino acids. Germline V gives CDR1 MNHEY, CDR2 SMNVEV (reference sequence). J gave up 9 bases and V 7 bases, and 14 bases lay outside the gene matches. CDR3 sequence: CASTSGLSAGGEQFF. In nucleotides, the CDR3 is TGTGCCAGCACCTCGGGACTCTCGGCGGGGGGTGAGCAGTTCTTC.

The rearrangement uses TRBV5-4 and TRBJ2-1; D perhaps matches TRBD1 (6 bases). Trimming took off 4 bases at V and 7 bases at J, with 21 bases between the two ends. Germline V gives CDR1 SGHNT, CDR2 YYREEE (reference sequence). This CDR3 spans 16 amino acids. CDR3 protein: CASSATGSADGNEQFF. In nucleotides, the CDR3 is TGTGCCAGCAGCGCAACAGGGTCCGCCGACGGGAATGAGCAGTTCTTC.

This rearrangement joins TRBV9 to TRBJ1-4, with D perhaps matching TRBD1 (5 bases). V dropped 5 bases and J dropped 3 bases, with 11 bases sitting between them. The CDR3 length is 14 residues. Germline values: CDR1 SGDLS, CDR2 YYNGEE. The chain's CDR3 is CASSAGNANEKLFF. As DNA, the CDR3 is TGTGCCAGCAGTGCAGGGAATGCTAATGAAAAACTGTTTTTT.